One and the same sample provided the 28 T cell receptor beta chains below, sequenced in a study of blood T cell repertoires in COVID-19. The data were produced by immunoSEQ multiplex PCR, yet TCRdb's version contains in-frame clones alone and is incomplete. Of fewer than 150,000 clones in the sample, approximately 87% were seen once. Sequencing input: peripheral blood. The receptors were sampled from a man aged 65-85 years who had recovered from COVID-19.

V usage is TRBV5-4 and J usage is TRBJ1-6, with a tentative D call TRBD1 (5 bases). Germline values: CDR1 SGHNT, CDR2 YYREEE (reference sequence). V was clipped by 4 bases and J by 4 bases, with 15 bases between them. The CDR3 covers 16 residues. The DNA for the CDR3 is TGTGCCAGCAGCCCCTCGCGGGGGAATTATAATTCACCCCTCCACTTT. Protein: CASSPSRGNYNSPLHF.

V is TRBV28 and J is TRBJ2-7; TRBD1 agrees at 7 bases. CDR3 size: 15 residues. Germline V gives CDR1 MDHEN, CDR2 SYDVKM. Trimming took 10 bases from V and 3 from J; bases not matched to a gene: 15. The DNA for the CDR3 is TGTGCCACCTATCCCCCCCGGGGACAGTACTACGAGCAGTACTTC. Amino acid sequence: CATYPPRGQYYEQYF. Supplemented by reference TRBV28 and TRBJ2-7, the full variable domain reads DVKVTQSSRYLVKRTGEKVFLECVQDMDHENMFWYRQDPGLGLRLIYFSYDVKMKEKGDIPEGYSVSREKKERFSLILESASTNQTSMYLCATYPPRGQYYEQYFGPGTRLTVT.

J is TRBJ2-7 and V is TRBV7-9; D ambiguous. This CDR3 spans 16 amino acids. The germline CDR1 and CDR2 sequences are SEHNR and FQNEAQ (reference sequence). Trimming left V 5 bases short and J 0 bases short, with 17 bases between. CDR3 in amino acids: CASSHIDNYRSYEQYF. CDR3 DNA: TGTGCCAGCAGCCATATAGACAATTACCGCTCCTACGAGCAGTACTTC.

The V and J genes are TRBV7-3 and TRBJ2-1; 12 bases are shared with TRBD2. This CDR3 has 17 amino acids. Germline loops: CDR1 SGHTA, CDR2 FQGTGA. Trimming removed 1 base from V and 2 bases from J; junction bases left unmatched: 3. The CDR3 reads CASSLSLAGGPYNEQFF. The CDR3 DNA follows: TGTGCCAGCAGCTTAAGCCTAGCGGGAGGGCCCTACAATGAGCAGTTCTTC.

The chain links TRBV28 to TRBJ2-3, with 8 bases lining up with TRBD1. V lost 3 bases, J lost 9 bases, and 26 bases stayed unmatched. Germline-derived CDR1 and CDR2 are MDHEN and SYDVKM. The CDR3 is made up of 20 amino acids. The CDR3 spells CASSFGGQDLSHAQIVTQYF. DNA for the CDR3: TGTGCCAGCAGTTTCGGGGGACAGGACCTTTCCCACGCACAGATAGTAACGCAGTATTTT.

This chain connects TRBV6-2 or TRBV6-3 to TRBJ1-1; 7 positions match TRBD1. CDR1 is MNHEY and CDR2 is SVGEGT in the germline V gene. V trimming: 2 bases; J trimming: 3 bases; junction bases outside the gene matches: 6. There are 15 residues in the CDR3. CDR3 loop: CASSYPGQSDTEAFF. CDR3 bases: TGTGCCAGCAGTTACCCGGGACAGTCCGACACTGAAGCTTTCTTT.

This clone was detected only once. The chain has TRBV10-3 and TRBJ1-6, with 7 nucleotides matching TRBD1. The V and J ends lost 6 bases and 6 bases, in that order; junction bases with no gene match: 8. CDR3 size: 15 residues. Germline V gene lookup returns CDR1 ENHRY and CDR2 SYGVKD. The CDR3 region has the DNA TGTGCCATCAGAAGAGAGGGGGCTGGTAATTCACCCCTCCACTTT. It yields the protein CAIRREGAGNSPLHF.

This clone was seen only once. The CDR3, as DNA: TGTGCCAGCAGCGTGACAGAGATCTATGGCTACACCTTC. Protein product: CASSVTEIYGYTF. V gene TRBV7-2 combines with J gene TRBJ1-2; tentative D call: TRBD1 (5 bases). This CDR3 has 13 residues. V lost 5 bases and J 4 bases, leaving 11 bases between the germline ends. Germline V gives CDR1 SGHTA, CDR2 FQGNSA.

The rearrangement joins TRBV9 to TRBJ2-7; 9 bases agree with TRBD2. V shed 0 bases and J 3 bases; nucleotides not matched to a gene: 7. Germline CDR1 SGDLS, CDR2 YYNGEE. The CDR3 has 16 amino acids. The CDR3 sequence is CASSVDVASGIYEQYF. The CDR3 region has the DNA TGTGCCAGCAGCGTAGACGTGGCTAGCGGGATCTACGAGCAGTACTTC. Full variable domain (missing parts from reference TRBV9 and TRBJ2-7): DSGVTQTPKHLITATGQRVTLRCSPRSGDLSVYWYQQSLDQGLQFLIQYYNGEERAKGNILERFSAQQFPDLHSELNLSSLELGDSALYFCASSVDVASGIYEQYFGPGTRLTVT.

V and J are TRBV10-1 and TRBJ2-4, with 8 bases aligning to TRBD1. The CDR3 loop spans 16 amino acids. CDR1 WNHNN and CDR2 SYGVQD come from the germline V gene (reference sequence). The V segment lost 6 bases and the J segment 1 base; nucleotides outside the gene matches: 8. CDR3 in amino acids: CASSPGQGRAKNIQYF. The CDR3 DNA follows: TGCGCCAGCAGCCCCGGACAGGGTAGGGCCAAAAACATTCAGTACTTC.

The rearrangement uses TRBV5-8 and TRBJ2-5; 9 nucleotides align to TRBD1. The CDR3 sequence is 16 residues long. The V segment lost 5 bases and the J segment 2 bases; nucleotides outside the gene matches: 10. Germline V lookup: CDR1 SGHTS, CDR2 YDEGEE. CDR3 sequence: CASRPGQGWEQETQYF. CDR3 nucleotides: TGTGCCAGCAGACCCGGACAGGGGTGGGAGCAAGAGACCCAGTACTTC.

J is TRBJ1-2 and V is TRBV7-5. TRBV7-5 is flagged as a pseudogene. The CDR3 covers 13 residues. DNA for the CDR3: TGTGTCAGAAGCTTAGCCCCGGGGAGAGGCTACACCTTC. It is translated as CVRSLAPGRGYTF.

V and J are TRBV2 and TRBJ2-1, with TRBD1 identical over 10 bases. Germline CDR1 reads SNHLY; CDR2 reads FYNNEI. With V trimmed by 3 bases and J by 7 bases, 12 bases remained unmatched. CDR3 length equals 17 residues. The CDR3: CASSDGSGGQGGNEQFF. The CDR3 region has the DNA TGTGCCAGCAGTGATGGTAGTGGAGGACAGGGGGGAAATGAGCAGTTCTTC.

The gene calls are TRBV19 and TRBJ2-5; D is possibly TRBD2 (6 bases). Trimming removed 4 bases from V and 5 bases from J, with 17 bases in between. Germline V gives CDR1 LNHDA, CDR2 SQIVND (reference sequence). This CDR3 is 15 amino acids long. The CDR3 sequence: CASSKVSEAGETQYF. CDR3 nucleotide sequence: TGTGCCAGTAGTAAAGTTTCGGAGGCGGGGGAGACCCAGTACTTC.

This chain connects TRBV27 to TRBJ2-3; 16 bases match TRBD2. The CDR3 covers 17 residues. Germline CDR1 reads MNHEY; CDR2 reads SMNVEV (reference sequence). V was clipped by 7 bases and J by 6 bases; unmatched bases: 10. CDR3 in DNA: TGTGCCAGCACCCTGGGACTAGCGGGAGGGCGGTCGGATACGCAGTATTTT. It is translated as CASTLGLAGGRSDTQYF.

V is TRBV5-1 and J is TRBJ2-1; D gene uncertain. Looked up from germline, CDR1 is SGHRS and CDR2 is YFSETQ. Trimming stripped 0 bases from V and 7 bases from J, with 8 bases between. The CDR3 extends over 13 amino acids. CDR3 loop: CASSLGYFNEQFF. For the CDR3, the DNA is TGCGCCAGCAGCTTGGGGTACTTTAATGAGCAGTTCTTC.

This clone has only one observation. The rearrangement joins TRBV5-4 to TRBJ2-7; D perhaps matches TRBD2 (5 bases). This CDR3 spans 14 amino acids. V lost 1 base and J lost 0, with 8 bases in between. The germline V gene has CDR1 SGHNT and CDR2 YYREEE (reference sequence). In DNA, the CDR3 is TGTGCCAGCAGCTTGACCGGGGTCTCCTACGAGCAGTACTTC. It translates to CASSLTGVSYEQYF.

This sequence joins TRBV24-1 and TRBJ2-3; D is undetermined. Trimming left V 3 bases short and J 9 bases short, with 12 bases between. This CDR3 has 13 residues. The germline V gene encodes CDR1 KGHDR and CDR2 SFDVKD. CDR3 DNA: TGTGCCACCAGTGATCCACCCCTTGCGACGCAGTATTTT. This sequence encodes CATSDPPLATQYF.

The CDR3 here is CASSQLSGTGVGELFF. CDR3 bases: TGTGCCAGCAGCCAACTATCAGGGACAGGGGTCGGGGAGCTGTTTTTT. This chain connects TRBV5-5 to TRBJ2-2, with TRBD1 identical over 10 bases. Germline V gene sequence: CDR1 SGHKS, CDR2 YYEKEE (reference sequence). V shed 4 bases, J shed 7 bases, and the junction held 10 bases outside the gene matches. The CDR3 extends over 16 amino acids.

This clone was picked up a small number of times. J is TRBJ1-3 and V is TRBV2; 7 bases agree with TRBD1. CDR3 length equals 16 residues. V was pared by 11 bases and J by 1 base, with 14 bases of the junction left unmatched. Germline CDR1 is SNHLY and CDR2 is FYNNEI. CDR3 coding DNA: TGTGCCGGTTTTCTGGGGGCGACAGGGTCTGGAAACACCATATATTTT. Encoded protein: CAGFLGATGSGNTIYF.

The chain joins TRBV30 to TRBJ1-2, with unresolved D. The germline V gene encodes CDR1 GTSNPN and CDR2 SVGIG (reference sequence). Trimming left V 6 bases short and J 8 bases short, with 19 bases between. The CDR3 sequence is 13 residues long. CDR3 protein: CACPGEAIRGYTF. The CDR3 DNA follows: TGTGCCTGCCCTGGGGAGGCTATCAGGGGCTACACCTTC.

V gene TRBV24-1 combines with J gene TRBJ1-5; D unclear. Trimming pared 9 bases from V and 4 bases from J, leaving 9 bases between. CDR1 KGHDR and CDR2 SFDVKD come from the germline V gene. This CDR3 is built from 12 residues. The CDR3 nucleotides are TGTGCCACCGAGGGAGATAATCAGCCCCAGCATTTT. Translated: CATEGDNQPQHF.

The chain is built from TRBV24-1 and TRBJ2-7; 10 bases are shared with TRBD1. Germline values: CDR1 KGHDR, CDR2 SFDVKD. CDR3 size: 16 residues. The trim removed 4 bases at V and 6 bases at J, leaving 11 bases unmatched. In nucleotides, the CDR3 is TGTGCCACCAGTGAACCGACCGGGACAGGGGTTGGCGAGCAGTACTTC. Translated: CATSEPTGTGVGEQYF.

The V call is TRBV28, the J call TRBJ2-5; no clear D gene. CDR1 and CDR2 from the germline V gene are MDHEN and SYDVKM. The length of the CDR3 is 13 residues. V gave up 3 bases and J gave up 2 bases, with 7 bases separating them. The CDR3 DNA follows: TGTGCCAGCAGTTTTGGGCCACAAGAGACCCAGTACTTC. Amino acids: CASSFGPQETQYF.

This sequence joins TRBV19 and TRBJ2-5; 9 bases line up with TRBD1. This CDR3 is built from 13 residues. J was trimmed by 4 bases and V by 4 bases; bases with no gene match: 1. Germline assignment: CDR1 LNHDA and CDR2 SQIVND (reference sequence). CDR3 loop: CASSRTGAETQYF. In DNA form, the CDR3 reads TGTGCCAGTAGTAGGACAGGGGCAGAGACCCAGTACTTC.

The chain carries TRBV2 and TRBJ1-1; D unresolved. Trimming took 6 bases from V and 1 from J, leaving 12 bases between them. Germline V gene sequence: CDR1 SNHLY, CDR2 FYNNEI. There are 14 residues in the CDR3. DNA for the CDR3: TGTGCCAGCAGGCAATTACTACCGAACACTGAAGCTTTCTTT. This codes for CASRQLLPNTEAFF.

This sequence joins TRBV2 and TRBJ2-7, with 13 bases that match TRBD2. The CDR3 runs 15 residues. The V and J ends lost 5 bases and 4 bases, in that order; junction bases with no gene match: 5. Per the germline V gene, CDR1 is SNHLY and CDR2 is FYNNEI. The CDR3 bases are TGTGCCAGCAGTTTTGGGACTAGCGGGGTATACGAGCAGTACTTC. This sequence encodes CASSFGTSGVYEQYF.

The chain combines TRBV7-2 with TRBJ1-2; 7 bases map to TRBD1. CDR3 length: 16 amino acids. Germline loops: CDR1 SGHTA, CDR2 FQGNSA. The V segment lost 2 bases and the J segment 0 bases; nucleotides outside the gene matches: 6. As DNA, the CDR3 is TGTGCCAGCAGCTTAAGGGGCGGGACAGCTAACTATGGCTACACCTTC. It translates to CASSLRGGTANYGYTF.